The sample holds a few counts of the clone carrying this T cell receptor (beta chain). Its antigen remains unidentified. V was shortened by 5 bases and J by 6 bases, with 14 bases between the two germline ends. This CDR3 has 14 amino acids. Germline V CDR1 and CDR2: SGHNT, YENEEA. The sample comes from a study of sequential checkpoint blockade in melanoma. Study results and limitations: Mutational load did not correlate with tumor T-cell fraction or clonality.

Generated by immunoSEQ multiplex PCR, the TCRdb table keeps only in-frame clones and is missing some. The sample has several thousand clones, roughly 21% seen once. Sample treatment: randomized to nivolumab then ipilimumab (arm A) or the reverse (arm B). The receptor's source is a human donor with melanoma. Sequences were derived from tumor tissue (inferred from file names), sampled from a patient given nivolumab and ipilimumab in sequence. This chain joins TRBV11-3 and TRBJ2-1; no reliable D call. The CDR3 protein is CASSPQWLGNEQFF. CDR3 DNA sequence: TGTGCCAGCAGCCCCCAGTGGTTGGGCAATGAGCAGTTCTTC.